The sequence of this T cell receptor beta chain was determined in a study of T cell responses to AZD1222 COVID-19 vaccine. This CDR3 has 13 amino acids. The germline V gene has CDR1 MNHEY and CDR2 SVGEGT. V shed 6 bases and J shed 4 bases, with 12 bases lying between them. A few counts support this clone. Antigen: not known. The method was immunoSEQ multiplex PCR; TCRdb's version includes in-frame clones alone and lacks a portion of them. The data show 65,000 to 80,000 clones, about four fifths seen once. Overall study results and limits: Reports indicate that nearly half of spike-specific TCRs are directed at unmutated variant regions. Clonal diversity was possibly underestimated, and white British individuals and females predominated among donors.

Material: peripheral blood, obtained 28 days after the second AZD1222 dose. The rearrangement links TRBV6-2 or TRBV6-3 to TRBJ1-2; perhaps TRBD1 as D (5 bases). This sequence was found in an adult who received the AZD1222 COVID-19 vaccine. Here the CDR3 reads CASSLEGIYGYTF. CDR3 in DNA: TGTGCCAGCAGCCTAGAGGGGATCTATGGCTACACCTTC.